This T cell receptor (beta chain) was obtained from a study of CD8 T cells in ankylosing spondylitis (dated by TCRdb to the late 2010s). A note on the overall study: To find TCR variants linked to disease, the study profiled T cell receptor beta repertoires in ankylosing spondylitis patients and healthy donors. The full study cohort was made up of about 24 ankylosing spondylitis patients and roughly 100 healthy donors. Samples of peripheral blood were taken, and for ankylosing spondylitis patients, synovial fluid was collected as well.

Sequences SNHLY (CDR1) and FYNNEI (CDR2) are obtained from the germline V gene. The CDR3 covers 20 residues, taking in both the cysteine and the phenylalanine. CDR3 DNA is the only sequence kept; it has 60 bases, read in frame from the first base. Compared with germline, V lacks 6 bases and J lacks 10 bases; bases without a gene match: 24. Synovial fluid samples were paired with blood samples taken from the same ankylosing spondylitis patients. TCRdb records Illumina HiSeq 2500 as the sequencer. TCR beta libraries were prepared by quantitative 5'-RACE with molecular barcodes. Regarding the original processing steps: To identify disease-linked TCR variants, a new computational method was used, one built on a probabilistic model of VDJ rearrangement. TCRdb reprocessed the public reads (quality trimming at Q25 with fastp, clone calling with MiXCR) and kept in-frame beta chains. Rows matching on CDR3 protein sequence are summarized as one entry with the most common DNA and genes. The V and J calls here are based on TCRdb, not the publication. The table for this sample lists 120,000 to 150,000 distinct CDR3 sequences; roughly 8.8% of them were counted only once. The ten biggest clones cover roughly 7.2% of the sample.

This clonotype was detected many times. The specificity of this receptor is unknown. No qualities accompany the bases; no much larger clone lies one base away. Study-wide findings and limitations: The disease-linked clones had a CD8+ phenotype and were found at relatively low frequencies in peripheral blood. According to the report, matched synovial fluid samples from ankylosing spondylitis patients were significantly enriched for the disease-linked clones. Some motif variants had previously been reported in the synovial fluid and blood of reactive arthritis patients, which suggests shared mechanisms of disease initiation. A TCR beta motif of eight highly homologous amino acid variants appeared characteristic of blood from ankylosing spondylitis patients.

The sequencing input was synovial fluid, either unsorted or a sorted T cell fraction (not recorded which). This chain is built from TRBV2 and TRBJ1-6, with 10 junctional bases fitting TRBD1. The receptor was isolated from a male donor with ankylosing spondylitis. This receptor has the CDR3 CASSPVPGQGNRAHSSPLHF. At the DNA level, the sequence is TGTGCCAGCAGCCCTGTTCCGGGACAGGGGAATCGGGCACATAGCTCACCCCTCCACTTT.